These 26 T cell receptor beta chains were all obtained from the same sample, sequenced in a study of shared clonotypes between healthy human individuals. TCRdb's table, derived via immunoSEQ multiplex PCR, lists solely in-frame clones and lacks some. Of about 1.5 million clones listed, 95% to 99% are singletons. Sequencing input: naive CD4+ T cells sorted from blood. Subset here: CD45RA+ positively selected. Receptor source: a man aged 30 to 45 in good health.

The chain uses TRBV10-1 and TRBJ2-7; TRBD2 aligns across 10 bases. This CDR3 has 15 amino acids. With V trimmed by 3 bases and J by 3 bases, 5 bases remained unmatched. Germline CDR1 and CDR2: WNHNN and SYGVQD (reference sequence). CDR3 coding DNA: TGCGCCAGCAGTGACCCGACTAGCGGGCTCTACGAGCAGTACTTC. As protein: CASSDPTSGLYEQYF.

The V and J genes are TRBV7-9 and TRBJ1-1, with D perhaps TRBD1 (6 bases). CDR3 length: 17 residues. Trimming shortened V by 2 bases and J by 3 bases, and 19 bases separated the two germline ends. CDR1 and CDR2 (germline): SEHNR, FQNEAQ (reference sequence). In nucleotides, the CDR3 is TGTGCCAGCAGCTTACCCCAACAGGGACGCCGGGACACTGAAGCTTTCTTT. It specifies CASSLPQQGRRDTEAFF.

The CDR3 bases are TGTGCCAGCGGGGGTCAGCCCCAGCATTTT. The encoded protein is CASGGQPQHF. The rearrangement links TRBV6-5 to TRBJ1-5; a weak D match, TRBD1 (5 bases). This CDR3 has 10 amino acids. CDR1 and CDR2 (germline): MNHEY, SVGAGI. The V end lost 8 bases, the J end lost 6 bases, and 5 bases lay between the germline ends.

This chain joins TRBV7-2 and TRBJ1-5; D gene unclear. CDR1 SGHTA and CDR2 FQGNSA come from the germline V gene. The length of the CDR3 is 16 residues. Trimming took off 4 bases at V and 1 base at J, with 14 bases between the two ends. The CDR3 reads CASSSGAAGSNQPQHF. CDR3 nucleotides: TGTGCCAGCAGCTCGGGAGCCGCCGGGAGCAATCAGCCCCAGCATTTT.

The chain joins TRBV2 to TRBJ2-3; D uncertain. V lost 5 bases, J lost 0 bases, and 6 bases lay in between. This CDR3 comprises 13 residues. CDR1 and CDR2 (germline): SNHLY, FYNNEI. The CDR3 DNA sequence: TGTGCCAGCAGTTACGAAAGCACAGATACGCAGTATTTT. The encoded protein is CASSYESTDTQYF. Using reference TRBV2 and TRBJ2-3 for the parts outside the CDR3, the full variable domain is EPEVTQTPSHQVTQMGQEVILRCVPISNHLYFYWYRQILGQKVEFLVSFYNNEISEKSEIFDDQFSVERPDGSNFTLKIRSTKLEDSAMYFCASSYESTDTQYFGPGTRLTVL.

J is TRBJ1-2 and V is TRBV6-4; D might be TRBD1 (6 bases). Trimming cost V 2 bases and J 7 bases, with 17 bases left between them. Germline CDR1 is MRHNA and CDR2 is SNTAGT. This CDR3 contains 15 residues. CDR3 nucleotide sequence: TGTGCCAGCAGTGACCGAGGACAGCCCAGGTGTGGCTACACCTTC. Amino acids: CASSDRGQPRCGYTF.

The chain uses TRBV28 and TRBJ2-2, with 7 nucleotides matching TRBD2. Germline loops: CDR1 MDHEN, CDR2 SYDVKM. The CDR3 loop spans 15 amino acids. After removal of 4 bases from V and 5 bases from J, the junction contained 7 bases not matched to a gene. The CDR3 protein is CASSWYFSGTGELFF. DNA for the CDR3: TGTGCCAGCAGTTGGTACTTTAGCGGGACCGGGGAGCTGTTTTTT. The complete variable domain, with remaining parts taken from reference TRBV28 and TRBJ2-2, reads DVKVTQSSRYLVKRTGEKVFLECVQDMDHENMFWYRQDPGLGLRLIYFSYDVKMKEKGDIPEGYSVSREKKERFSLILESASTNQTSMYLCASSWYFSGTGELFFGEGSRLTVL.

The rearrangement joins TRBV27 to TRBJ2-7; D perhaps matches TRBD2 (5 bases). The germline V gene has CDR1 MNHEY and CDR2 SMNVEV (reference sequence). Trimming took 3 bases from V and 7 from J, leaving 16 bases between them. The CDR3 has 14 residues. The CDR3 region is CASSFLSGSREQYF. The CDR3 nucleotides read TGTGCCAGCAGTTTCCTCTCGGGGTCCCGAGAGCAGTACTTC.

The chain recombines TRBV19 with TRBJ2-7, with 7 bases identical to TRBD1. Germline V gene data show CDR1 as LNHDA and CDR2 as SQIVND (reference sequence). J was trimmed by 3 bases and V by 2 bases; bases with no gene match: 7. The CDR3 is 15 residues long. CDR3 coding DNA: TGTGCCAGTAGTATATCGACAGGGCTCCACTACGAGCAGTACTTC. Translating it yields CASSISTGLHYEQYF.

V and J are TRBV5-1 and TRBJ2-7, with TRBD2 matching 9 bases. Trimming removed 1 base from V and 6 bases from J; junction bases left unmatched: 8. The CDR3 runs to 15 residues. CDR1 and CDR2 (germline): SGHRS, YFSETQ. In nucleotides, the CDR3 is TGCGCCAGCAGCTTGACTATAGCGGGAGAATCCGAGCAGTACTTC. This sequence encodes CASSLTIAGESEQYF.

This chain joins TRBV19 and TRBJ1-5, with 7 positions matching TRBD1. Per germline, CDR1 LNHDA and CDR2 SQIVND (reference sequence). This CDR3 has 15 amino acids. V shed 6 bases, J shed 5 bases, and the junction held 10 bases outside the gene matches. CDR3 region: CASSPTGELYQPQHF. CDR3 DNA sequence: TGTGCCAGTAGCCCCACAGGGGAACTTTATCAGCCCCAGCATTTT. The full variable domain, in which reference TRBV19 and TRBJ1-5 provide the parts outside the CDR3, is DGGITQSPKYLFRKEGQNVTLSCEQNLNHDAMYWYRQDPGQGLRLIYYSQIVNDFQKGDIAEGYSVSREKKESFPLTVTSAQKNPTAFYLCASSPTGELYQPQHFGDGTRLSIL.

This clone was counted once. The V call is TRBV18, the J call TRBJ2-3, with TRBD2 as a possible D gene (5 bases). CDR3 size: 15 residues. Trimming took 4 bases from V and 1 from J, leaving 12 bases between them. The V gene's germline CDR1 is KGHSH and CDR2 LQKENI. The CDR3 nucleotides read TGTGCCAGCTCACTAACTAGGCTCCGCACAGATACGCAGTATTTT. Protein: CASSLTRLRTDTQYF.

This chain uses TRBV7-9 with TRBJ1-1; D gene uncertain. There are 12 residues in the CDR3. Trimming pared 5 bases from V and 2 bases from J, leaving 6 bases between. The germline gives CDR1 SEHNR, CDR2 FQNEAQ (reference sequence). The CDR3 DNA follows: TGTGCCAGCAGCCGGTTTAACACTGAAGCTTTCTTT. This sequence encodes CASSRFNTEAFF.

The chain links TRBV29-1 to TRBJ2-1; the match to TRBD2 covers 10 bases. The trim removed 7 bases at V and 10 bases at J, leaving 13 bases unmatched. From germline, CDR1 is SQVTM and CDR2 ANQGSEA. This CDR3 is 14 amino acids long. Here the CDR3 reads CSAFSGRSGREQFF. The CDR3 bases are TGCAGCGCCTTTAGCGGGAGGTCCGGCAGGGAGCAGTTCTTC.

This chain uses TRBV10-3 with TRBJ2-1; 9 bases are shared with TRBD2. Unmatched junction bases numbered 6, after V lost 4 bases and J lost 5 bases. The CDR3 has 15 residues. Germline V gives CDR1 ENHRY, CDR2 SYGVKD. For the CDR3, the DNA is TGTGCCATCAGTGGAAGGACTAGCGTAGACAATGAGCAGTTCTTC. Translation: CAISGRTSVDNEQFF.

The gene calls are TRBV25-1 and TRBJ2-1; perhaps TRBD2 as D (6 bases). From germline, CDR1 is MGHDK and CDR2 SYGVNS. CDR3 size: 15 residues. Trimming removed 9 bases at V and 1 base at J, with 16 bases between. In DNA form, the CDR3 reads TGTGCCAGTGTGGTTCTAGCGAGGTCCTACAATGAGCAGTTCTTC. The encoded protein is CASVVLARSYNEQFF.

The gene calls are TRBV18 and TRBJ2-1, with a weak D call TRBD2 (6 bases). Germline loops: CDR1 KGHSH, CDR2 LQKENI. The CDR3 covers 15 residues. Trimming took off 6 bases at V and 2 bases at J, with 14 bases between the two ends. The CDR3, as DNA: TGTGCCAGCTCGCCTAGCGTTCGAACCTACAATGAGCAGTTCTTC. Translated: CASSPSVRTYNEQFF.

V and J are TRBV29-1 and TRBJ2-6, with D possibly matching TRBD1 (5 bases). The CDR3 is 17 amino acids. Between the trimmed V and J ends, which lost 8 bases and 0 bases, there was a span of 20 bases. Germline-derived CDR1 and CDR2 are SQVTM and ANQGSEA. CDR3 DNA: TGCAGCACCCTGGGGCGGCAGGTGAGCTCTGGGGCCAACGTCCTGACTTTC. This gives the protein CSTLGRQVSSGANVLTF. Using reference TRBV29-1 and TRBJ2-6 for the parts outside the CDR3, the full variable domain is SAVISQKPSRDICQRGTSLTIQCQVDSQVTMMFWYRQQPGQSLTLIATANQGSEATYESGFVIDKFPISRPNLTFSTLTVSNMSPEDSSIYLCSTLGRQVSSGANVLTFGAGSRLTVL.

The rearrangement joins TRBV6-5 to TRBJ2-7, with D possibly matching TRBD2 (5 bases). V was cut by 6 bases and J by 2 bases, with 17 bases left in between. Germline CDR1 MNHEY, CDR2 SVGAGI. There are 15 residues in the CDR3. The CDR3 loop is CASSHNAGSTYEQYF. Written as DNA, the CDR3 is TGTGCCAGCAGCCACAATGCGGGTTCGACCTACGAGCAGTACTTC.

The chain couples TRBV5-1 to TRBJ2-7; D perhaps matches TRBD2 (5 bases). The CDR3 is made up of 13 amino acids. Trimming pared 3 bases from V and 7 bases from J, leaving 14 bases between. The germline CDR1 and CDR2 sequences are SGHRS and YFSETQ. CDR3 sequence: CASSSDLQREQYF. The CDR3 nucleotides read TGCGCCAGCAGCTCCGACCTCCAGCGGGAGCAGTACTTC.

The V and J genes are TRBV30 and TRBJ1-5; 7 bases match TRBD1. V lost 0 bases to trimming and J lost 2 bases; unmatched junction nucleotides: 7. Germline-derived CDR1 and CDR2 are GTSNPN and SVGIG (reference sequence). The CDR3 has 16 amino acids. The CDR3 DNA reads as TGTGCCTGGAGTGTTGGGACAGCCGGGGGCAATCAGCCCCAGCATTTT. It translates to CAWSVGTAGGNQPQHF.

This sequence joins TRBV29-1 and TRBJ2-5; D gene uncertain. V was shortened by 0 bases and J by 5 bases, with 10 bases between the two germline ends. The CDR3 totals 13 residues. Germline values: CDR1 SQVTM, CDR2 ANQGSEA. CDR3 sequence (DNA): TGCAGCGTTGAAGATTCGATTTGGGAGACCCAGTACTTC. Translated, it gives CSVEDSIWETQYF.

The chain recombines TRBV9 with TRBJ2-3; TRBD2 matches at 11 bases. CDR3 length: 15 amino acids. CDR1 and CDR2 from the germline V gene are SGDLS and YYNGEE. J gave up 4 bases and V 2 bases, and 3 bases lay outside the gene matches. The DNA for the CDR3 is TGTGCCAGCAGCGTTAGCGGGAGGGCCCCAGATACGCAGTATTTT. Protein sequence: CASSVSGRAPDTQYF.

This chain links TRBV5-1 with TRBJ2-2; D perhaps matches TRBD2 (5 bases). The V and J ends lost 5 bases and 5 bases respectively, with 19 bases between them. CDR3 length: 16 amino acids. From germline, CDR1 is SGHRS and CDR2 YFSETQ. CDR3 bases: TGCGCCAGCAGGCCTACCGCCGGGGATGAAACCGGGGAGCTGTTTTTT. Its protein is CASRPTAGDETGELFF.

This chain links TRBV5-1 with TRBJ2-1, with TRBD2 matching 14 bases. With V trimmed by 4 bases and J by 7 bases, 4 bases remained unmatched. Germline CDR1 SGHRS, CDR2 YFSETQ. The CDR3 spans 15 residues. The CDR3 bases are TGCGCCAGCAGCGTGGGACTAGCGGGAGTAAATGAGCAGTTCTTC. Protein sequence: CASSVGLAGVNEQFF.

The chain carries TRBV9 and TRBJ1-1; 9 bases map to TRBD1. The germline gives CDR1 SGDLS, CDR2 YYNGEE. J was trimmed by 4 bases and V by 5 bases; bases with no gene match: 9. The CDR3 consists of 15 residues. DNA of the CDR3: TGTGCCAGCAGTCAAACAGGGGGCGCGAGCACTGAAGCTTTCTTT. Its translation: CASSQTGGASTEAFF.